One sample yielded the 3 T cell receptor beta chains listed below, sequenced in a study of T cell responses to AZD1222 COVID-19 vaccine. Repertoires were generated with immunoSEQ multiplex PCR, while TCRdb's copy carries only in-frame clones and drops some. This table holds roughly 81,000 clones, 70% to 90% found once. The sequencing used peripheral blood, collected on day 0 of AZD1222 vaccination. These TCRs come from an adult in good health.

J is TRBJ2-7 and V is TRBV9; TRBD2 is a possible D gene (5 bases). The CDR3 extends over 15 amino acids. Trimming removed 0 bases at V and 3 bases at J, with 13 bases between. Per the germline V gene, CDR1 is SGDLS and CDR2 is YYNGEE. The CDR3 sequence is CASSVEVGDNYEQYF. DNA of the CDR3: TGTGCCAGCAGCGTAGAGGTGGGAGACAACTACGAGCAGTACTTC.

This chain joins TRBV18 and TRBJ2-3; 9 nucleotides agree with TRBD1. V gave up 5 bases and J gave up 9 bases; unmatched junction bases: 3. Germline V gives CDR1 KGHSH, CDR2 LQKENI. The CDR3 is made up of 12 amino acids. The CDR3 reads CASSDGQGTQYF. CDR3 bases: TGTGCCAGCTCAGATGGACAGGGGACGCAGTATTTT.

The rearrangement links TRBV5-1 to TRBJ2-7, with D possibly matching TRBD1 (6 bases). This CDR3 is 14 amino acids long. Germline loops: CDR1 SGHRS, CDR2 YFSETQ. V gave up 0 bases and J gave up 4 bases, with 11 bases separating them. CDR3 loop: CASSLGAGVYEQYF. CDR3 DNA sequence: TGCGCCAGCAGCTTGGGGGCAGGGGTGTACGAGCAGTACTTC.